This T cell receptor beta chain was sequenced for a study of cytomegalovirus exposure and HLA in healthy donors. Study-wide results and caveats: Reportedly, cytomegalovirus status was diagnosed with high sensitivity and specificity. There were around 160 TCR beta chains listed as cytomegalovirus-associated. Rarity characterized most TCR sequences, yet some public TCRs appeared in many donors.

Assay used: immunoSEQ multiplex PCR; TCRdb lists only in-frame clones, some missing. This sample carries over 200,000 clones, 70% to 90% of them seen once, and the ten largest clones take 4.5% to 6%. The CDR3 totals 15 residues. Germline values: CDR1 SGHRS, CDR2 YFSETQ. The V segment lost 4 bases and the J segment 2 bases; nucleotides outside the gene matches: 5. Details on this clone: As yet, its antigen is unknown.

Separation from the roughly 670-subject first cohort characterized the roughly 120-subject validation cohort, to which the donors belonged. The genes are TRBV5-1 and TRBJ1-5; 8 nucleotides align to TRBD1. The sequenced sample was PBMCs. The sequence was collected from a woman aged 18-29 years in good health and CMV-seronegative. The CDR3 sequence: CASSPGTGGNQPQHF. In DNA, the CDR3 is TGCGCCAGCAGCCCCGGGACAGGAGGCAATCAGCCCCAGCATTTT.